A selection of T cell receptor beta chains follows, all from one sample in a study of Ad26.COV2.S vaccination and SARS-CoV-2 variants. Assay used: immunoSEQ multiplex PCR; TCRdb lists only in-frame clones, some missing. The table shows about 680,000 clones, with 70% to 90% occurring only once. Sequencing was performed on peripheral blood, taken in a trial of Ad26.COV2.S vaccine versus placebo. These receptors all stem from a person aged 18-60 years who received the Ad26.COV2.S COVID-19 vaccine or a placebo. The CDR3 runs from the conserved cysteine through the conserved F or W. The order of the fields is V gene, J gene, D gene, clone size, CDR3 protein. A D gene is named only where the DNA matches it firmly. Where a row states a size, it is once, few, many or the class of an expanded clone; other rows omit it.

V gene: TRBV6-5
J gene: TRBJ2-3
D gene: TRBD2
clone size: -
CDR3 protein: CASSPLAGGTDTQYF

V gene: TRBV7-2
J gene: TRBJ1-2
D gene: TRBD1
clone size: -
CDR3 protein: CASSLPGQAYGYTF

V gene: TRBV18
J gene: TRBJ2-1
D gene: -
clone size: -
CDR3 protein: CASSPTRGAGRGEQFF

V gene: TRBV24-1
J gene: TRBJ2-3
D gene: TRBD2
clone size: few
CDR3 protein: CATSATSGGKDTQYF

V gene: TRBV13
J gene: TRBJ1-5
D gene: -
clone size: -
CDR3 protein: CASSLSGLNQPQHF

V gene: TRBV18
J gene: TRBJ2-3
D gene: -
clone size: -
CDR3 protein: CASSPPYSDSYTDTQYF

V gene: TRBV10-1
J gene: TRBJ2-1
D gene: TRBD1
clone size: -
CDR3 protein: CASSPTGGNEQFF

V gene: TRBV5-5
J gene: TRBJ1-5
D gene: -
clone size: -
CDR3 protein: CASSSGASNQPQHF

V gene: TRBV5-1
J gene: TRBJ2-2
D gene: -
clone size: once
CDR3 protein: CASSLAGDLNTGELFF

V gene: TRBV4-2
J gene: TRBJ2-5
D gene: -
clone size: -
CDR3 protein: CASSQPGRQETQYF

V gene: TRBV6-4
J gene: TRBJ1-1
D gene: -
clone size: -
CDR3 protein: CASRRVANTEAFF

V gene: TRBV29-1
J gene: TRBJ2-6
D gene: TRBD1
clone size: -
CDR3 protein: CSVTLGQASFSGANVLTF

V gene: TRBV6-5
J gene: TRBJ1-2
D gene: -
clone size: once
CDR3 protein: CASSYSTQGSSTF

V gene: TRBV3-1/TRBV3-2
J gene: TRBJ2-1
D gene: -
clone size: -
CDR3 protein: CASSYQGGVNEQFF

V gene: TRBV5-4
J gene: TRBJ2-7
D gene: -
clone size: -
CDR3 protein: CASSLAGRATYEQYF

V gene: TRBV5-4
J gene: TRBJ2-1
D gene: TRBD2
clone size: once
CDR3 protein: CASSLEREAYNEQFF

V gene: TRBV12-5
J gene: TRBJ2-5
D gene: TRBD2
clone size: -
CDR3 protein: CASGLDLPRASGPHFQETQYF

V gene: TRBV6-5
J gene: TRBJ2-1
D gene: TRBD2
clone size: -
CDR3 protein: CASSYSSGGSVNEQFF

V gene: TRBV6-5
J gene: TRBJ2-2
D gene: -
clone size: -
CDR3 protein: CASSYRPENTGELFF

V gene: TRBV6-5
J gene: TRBJ1-4
D gene: -
clone size: -
CDR3 protein: CASSYSMWTFGEKLFF

V gene: TRBV27
J gene: TRBJ2-3
D gene: -
clone size: -
CDR3 protein: CASSRPSDTQYF

V gene: TRBV18
J gene: TRBJ2-2
D gene: -
clone size: -
CDR3 protein: CASSPPKHTGELFF

V gene: TRBV5-1
J gene: TRBJ2-7
D gene: TRBD1
clone size: -
CDR3 protein: CASSLFFTGQGAYEQYF

V gene: TRBV27
J gene: TRBJ2-2
D gene: TRBD2
clone size: -
CDR3 protein: CASSSPTSGFGELFF

V gene: TRBV15
J gene: TRBJ2-1
D gene: -
clone size: -
CDR3 protein: CATNPSRGNGNEQFF

V gene: TRBV5-1
J gene: TRBJ1-4
D gene: TRBD1
clone size: -
CDR3 protein: CASSRDGQGGATNEKLFF

V gene: TRBV5-1
J gene: TRBJ2-6
D gene: -
clone size: -
CDR3 protein: CASSLTGGLGANVLTF

V gene: TRBV19
J gene: TRBJ2-3
D gene: TRBD2
clone size: -
CDR3 protein: CASSIQVGLAGATDTQYF

V gene: TRBV21-1
J gene: TRBJ2-5
D gene: -
clone size: -
CDR3 protein: CASSKIERLAGETQYF

V gene: TRBV12-5
J gene: TRBJ1-2
D gene: -
clone size: -
CDR3 protein: CASGLVWGLFNYGYTF

V gene: TRBV14
J gene: TRBJ2-5
D gene: -
clone size: once
CDR3 protein: CASSQENGQGLRASIQETQYF

V gene: TRBV11-2
J gene: TRBJ2-4
D gene: -
clone size: -
CDR3 protein: CASSLQGNIQYF

V gene: TRBV14
J gene: TRBJ1-4
D gene: -
clone size: -
CDR3 protein: CASSQDDLPTSREKLFF

V gene: TRBV20-1
J gene: TRBJ1-2
D gene: TRBD1
clone size: once
CDR3 protein: CSATTGEGYTF

V gene: TRBV6-5
J gene: TRBJ2-3
D gene: TRBD2
clone size: -
CDR3 protein: CASRTSGGPDTQYF

V gene: TRBV7-3
J gene: TRBJ2-5
D gene: TRBD2
clone size: -
CDR3 protein: CASSIAGKETQYF

V gene: TRBV3-1/TRBV3-2
J gene: TRBJ1-5
D gene: -
clone size: -
CDR3 protein: CASSQGFQPQHF

V gene: TRBV4-3
J gene: TRBJ1-5
D gene: -
clone size: once
CDR3 protein: CASSQGVGDQPQHF

V gene: TRBV20-1
J gene: TRBJ2-1
D gene: -
clone size: -
CDR3 protein: CSASQDEQFF

V gene: TRBV4-2
J gene: TRBJ2-7
D gene: -
clone size: -
CDR3 protein: CASSQAPSGPYEQYF

V gene: TRBV20-1
J gene: TRBJ1-1
D gene: -
clone size: -
CDR3 protein: CSAPGNTEAFF

V gene: TRBV5-1
J gene: TRBJ2-3
D gene: -
clone size: -
CDR3 protein: CASSLARSHTDTQYF

V gene: TRBV6-5
J gene: TRBJ2-2
D gene: TRBD2
clone size: -
CDR3 protein: CASSSLAGGNTGELFF

V gene: TRBV21-1
J gene: TRBJ2-3
D gene: -
clone size: -
CDR3 protein: CASSISICRDTQYF

V gene: TRBV6-5
J gene: TRBJ1-4
D gene: -
clone size: -
CDR3 protein: CASSSRLPPEKLFF

V gene: TRBV29-1
J gene: TRBJ2-2
D gene: -
clone size: -
CDR3 protein: CSVEKVDTGELFF

V gene: TRBV18
J gene: TRBJ2-1
D gene: TRBD2
clone size: -
CDR3 protein: CASSQPGLAGGEQFF